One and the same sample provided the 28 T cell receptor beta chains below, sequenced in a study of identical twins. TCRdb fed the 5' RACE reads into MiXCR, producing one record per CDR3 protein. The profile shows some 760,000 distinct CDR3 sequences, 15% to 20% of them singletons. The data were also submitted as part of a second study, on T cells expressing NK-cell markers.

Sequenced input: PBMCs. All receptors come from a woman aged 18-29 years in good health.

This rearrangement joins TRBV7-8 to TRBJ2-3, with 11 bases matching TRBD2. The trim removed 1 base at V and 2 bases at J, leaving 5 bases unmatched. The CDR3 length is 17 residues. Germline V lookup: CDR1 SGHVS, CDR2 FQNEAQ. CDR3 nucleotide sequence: TGTGCCAGCAGCTTAGGGAGACTAGCGGGGTCCACAGATACGCAGTATTTT. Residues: CASSLGRLAGSTDTQYF.

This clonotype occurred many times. The CDR3 loop reads CASSLGSGNYGYTF. The DNA for the CDR3 is TGTGCCAGCAGCTTAGGATCAGGGAACTATGGCTACACCTTC. The chain has TRBV7-9 and TRBJ1-2; tentatively, D is TRBD1 (5 bases). The germline V gene has CDR1 SEHNR and CDR2 FQNEAQ (reference sequence). V was trimmed by 1 base and J by 2 bases, leaving 8 bases between them. The CDR3 is 14 residues long. The full variable domain, its missing parts supplied by reference TRBV7-9 and TRBJ1-2, is DTGVSQNPRHKITKRGQNVTFRCDPISEHNRLYWYRQTLGQGPEFLTYFQNEAQLEKSRLLSDRFSAERPKGSFSTLEIQRTEQGDSAMYLCASSLGSGNYGYTFGSGTRLTVV.

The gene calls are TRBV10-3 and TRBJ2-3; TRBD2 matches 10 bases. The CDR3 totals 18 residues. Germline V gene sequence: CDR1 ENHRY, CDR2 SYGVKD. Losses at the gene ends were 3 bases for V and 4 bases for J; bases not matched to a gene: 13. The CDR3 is CAISERRSSGSRADTQYF. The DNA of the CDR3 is TGTGCCATCAGTGAACGGCGTTCTAGCGGGAGTCGCGCAGATACGCAGTATTTT.

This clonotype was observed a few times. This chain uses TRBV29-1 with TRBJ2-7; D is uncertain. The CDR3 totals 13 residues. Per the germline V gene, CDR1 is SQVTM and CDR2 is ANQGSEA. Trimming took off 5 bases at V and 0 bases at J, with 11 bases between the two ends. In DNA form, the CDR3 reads TGCAGCGTTATAGGCAGAACCTCCTACGAGCAGTACTTC. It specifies CSVIGRTSYEQYF.

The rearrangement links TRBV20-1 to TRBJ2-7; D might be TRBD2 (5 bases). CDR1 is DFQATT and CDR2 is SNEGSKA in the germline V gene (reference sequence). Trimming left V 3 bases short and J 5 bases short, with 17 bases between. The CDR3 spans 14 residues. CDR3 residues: CSASISEGAHEQYF. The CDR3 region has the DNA TGCAGTGCTAGCATATCAGAGGGCGCGCACGAGCAGTACTTC.

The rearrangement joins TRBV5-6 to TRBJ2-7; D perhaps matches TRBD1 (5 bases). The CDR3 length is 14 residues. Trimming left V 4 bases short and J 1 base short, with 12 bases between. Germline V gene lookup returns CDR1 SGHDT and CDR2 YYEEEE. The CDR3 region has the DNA TGTGCCAGCAGCCCCACTCCAGGGTCCTACGAGCAGTACTTC. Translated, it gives CASSPTPGSYEQYF.

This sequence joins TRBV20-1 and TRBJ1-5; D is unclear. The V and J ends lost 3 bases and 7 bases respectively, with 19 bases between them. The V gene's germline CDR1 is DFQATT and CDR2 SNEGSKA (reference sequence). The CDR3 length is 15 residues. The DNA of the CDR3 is TGCAGTGCTAGTAATCTTGGGGAACGAGGGCAGCCCCAGCATTTT. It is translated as CSASNLGERGQPQHF.

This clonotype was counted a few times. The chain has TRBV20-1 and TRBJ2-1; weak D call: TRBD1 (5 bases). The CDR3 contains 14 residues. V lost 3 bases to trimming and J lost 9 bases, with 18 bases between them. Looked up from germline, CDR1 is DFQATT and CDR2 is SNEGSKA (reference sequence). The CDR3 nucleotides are TGCAGTGCTAGGGGGCCCCTCCGGTCGGCTGAGCAGTTCTTC. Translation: CSARGPLRSAEQFF.

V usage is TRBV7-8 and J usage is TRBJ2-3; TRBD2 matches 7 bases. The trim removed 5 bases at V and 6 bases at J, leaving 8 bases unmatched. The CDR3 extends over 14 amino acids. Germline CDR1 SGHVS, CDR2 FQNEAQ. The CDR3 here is CASSHHAAGDTQYF. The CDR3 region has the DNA TGTGCCAGCAGCCACCACGCAGCGGGGGATACGCAGTATTTT. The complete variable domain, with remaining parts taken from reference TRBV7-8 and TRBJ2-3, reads GAGVSQSPRYKVAKRGQDVALRCDPISGHVSLFWYQQALGQGPEFLTYFQNEAQLDKSGLPSDRFFAERPEGSVSTLKIQRTQQEDSAVYLCASSHHAAGDTQYFGPGTRLTVL.

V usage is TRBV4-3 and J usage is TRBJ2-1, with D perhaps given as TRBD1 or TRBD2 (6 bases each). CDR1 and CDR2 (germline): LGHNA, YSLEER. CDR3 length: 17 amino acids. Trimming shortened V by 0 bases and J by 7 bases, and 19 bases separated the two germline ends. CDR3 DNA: TGCGCCAGCAGCCAAGAGGTAGTGAGGGGGGCTGGGAATGAGCAGTTCTTC. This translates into CASSQEVVRGAGNEQFF.

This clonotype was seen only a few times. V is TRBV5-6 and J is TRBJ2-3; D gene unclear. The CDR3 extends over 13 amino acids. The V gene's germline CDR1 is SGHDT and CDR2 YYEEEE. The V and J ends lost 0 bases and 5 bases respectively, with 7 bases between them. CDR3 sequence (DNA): TGTGCCAGCAGCTTGGAGTTCCGAGATACGCAGTATTTT. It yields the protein CASSLEFRDTQYF.

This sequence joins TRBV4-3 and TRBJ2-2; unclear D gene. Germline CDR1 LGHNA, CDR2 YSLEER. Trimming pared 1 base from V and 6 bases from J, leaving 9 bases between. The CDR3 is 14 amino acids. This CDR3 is CASSQGRLAGELFF. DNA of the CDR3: TGCGCCAGCAGCCAAGGGCGTCTCGCCGGGGAGCTGTTTTTT.

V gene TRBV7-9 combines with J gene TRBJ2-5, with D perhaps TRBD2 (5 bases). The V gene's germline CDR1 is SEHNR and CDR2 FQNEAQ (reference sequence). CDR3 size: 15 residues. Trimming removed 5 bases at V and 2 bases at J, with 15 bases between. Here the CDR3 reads CASSPSYVRQETQYF. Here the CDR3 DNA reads TGTGCCAGCAGCCCTAGCTACGTCCGACAAGAGACCCAGTACTTC. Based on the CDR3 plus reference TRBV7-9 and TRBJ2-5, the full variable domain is DTGVSQNPRHKITKRGQNVTFRCDPISEHNRLYWYRQTLGQGPEFLTYFQNEAQLEKSRLLSDRFSAERPKGSFSTLEIQRTEQGDSAMYLCASSPSYVRQETQYFGPGTRLLVL.

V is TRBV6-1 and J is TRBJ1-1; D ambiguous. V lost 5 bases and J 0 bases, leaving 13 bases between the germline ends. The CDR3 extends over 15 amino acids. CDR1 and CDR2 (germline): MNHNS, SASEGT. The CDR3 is CASSRWRSMNTEAFF. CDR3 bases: TGTGCCAGCAGTCGGTGGAGGAGCATGAACACTGAAGCTTTCTTT.

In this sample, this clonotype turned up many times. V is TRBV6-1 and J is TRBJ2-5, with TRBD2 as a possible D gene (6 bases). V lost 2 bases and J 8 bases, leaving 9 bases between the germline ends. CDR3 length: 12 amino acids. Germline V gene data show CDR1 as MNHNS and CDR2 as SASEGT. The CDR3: CASSERAGTQYF. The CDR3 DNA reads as TGTGCCAGCAGTGAAAGGGCGGGAACCCAGTACTTC.

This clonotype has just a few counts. The CDR3 DNA is TGTGCCAGCAGTTCCGCAGGGGGATCGGGCGAGCAGTACTTC. It yields the protein CASSSAGGSGEQYF. The V gene is TRBV12-3 or TRBV12-4, the J gene TRBJ2-7; 7 bases line up with TRBD1. V shed 4 bases and J 6 bases; nucleotides not matched to a gene: 9. There are 14 residues in the CDR3.

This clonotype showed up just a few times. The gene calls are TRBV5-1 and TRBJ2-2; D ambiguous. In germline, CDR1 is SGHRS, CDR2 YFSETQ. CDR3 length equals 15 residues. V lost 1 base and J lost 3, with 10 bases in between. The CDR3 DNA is TGCGCCAGCAGCTTGAAGAGTGCTGACACCGGGGAGCTGTTTTTT. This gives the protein CASSLKSADTGELFF.

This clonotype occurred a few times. The CDR3 DNA reads as TGTGCCAGCAGTTTATCGGGGCACAACAATGAGCAGTTCTTC. Translated, it gives CASSLSGHNNEQFF. This chain uses TRBV27 with TRBJ2-1; possibly TRBD1 for D (5 bases). The CDR3 is made up of 14 amino acids. Trimming shortened V by 0 bases and J by 5 bases, and 8 bases separated the two germline ends. The germline CDR1 and CDR2 sequences are MNHEY and SMNVEV (reference sequence).

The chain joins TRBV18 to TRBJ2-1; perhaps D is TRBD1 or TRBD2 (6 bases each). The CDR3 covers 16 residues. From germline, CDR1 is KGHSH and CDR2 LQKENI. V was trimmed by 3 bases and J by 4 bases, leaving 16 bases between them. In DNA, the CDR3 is TGTGCCAGCTCACCGGTACTACAGGGAGGATACAATGAGCAGTTCTTC. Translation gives CASSPVLQGGYNEQFF.

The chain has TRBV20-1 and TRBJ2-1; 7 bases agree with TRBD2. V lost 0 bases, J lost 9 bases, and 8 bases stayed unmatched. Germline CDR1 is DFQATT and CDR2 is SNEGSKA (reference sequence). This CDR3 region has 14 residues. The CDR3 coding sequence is TGCAGTGCTAGAGATCAGAAGGGGAGGGCTGAGCAGTTCTTC. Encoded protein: CSARDQKGRAEQFF.

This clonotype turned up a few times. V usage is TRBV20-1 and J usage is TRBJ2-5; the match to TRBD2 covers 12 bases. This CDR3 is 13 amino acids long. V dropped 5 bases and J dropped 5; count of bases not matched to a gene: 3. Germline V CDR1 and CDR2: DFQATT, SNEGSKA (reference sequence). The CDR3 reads CSAFLAGGETQYF. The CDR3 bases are TGCAGTGCTTTTCTAGCGGGAGGGGAGACCCAGTACTTC.

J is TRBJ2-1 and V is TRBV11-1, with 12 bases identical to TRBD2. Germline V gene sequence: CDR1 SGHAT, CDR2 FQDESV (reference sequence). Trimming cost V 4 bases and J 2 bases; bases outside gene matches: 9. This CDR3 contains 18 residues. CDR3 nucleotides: TGTGCCAGCAGCTCGACTAGCGGGGGACGAGGGGCCTACAATGAGCAGTTCTTC. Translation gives CASSSTSGGRGAYNEQFF.

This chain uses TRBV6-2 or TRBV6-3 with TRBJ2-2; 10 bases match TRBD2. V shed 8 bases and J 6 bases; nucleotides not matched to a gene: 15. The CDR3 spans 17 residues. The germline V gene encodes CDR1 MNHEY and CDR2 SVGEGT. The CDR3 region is CASVFGLAAKGPGELFF. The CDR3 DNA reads TGTGCCAGCGTATTCGGACTAGCGGCCAAGGGCCCCGGGGAGCTGTTTTTT.

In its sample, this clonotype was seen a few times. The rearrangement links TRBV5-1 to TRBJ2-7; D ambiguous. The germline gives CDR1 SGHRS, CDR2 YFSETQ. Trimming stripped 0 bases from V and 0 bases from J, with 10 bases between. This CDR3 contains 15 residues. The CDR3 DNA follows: TGCGCCAGCAGCTTGGAACTTTATAGCTCCTACGAGCAGTACTTC. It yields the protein CASSLELYSSYEQYF.

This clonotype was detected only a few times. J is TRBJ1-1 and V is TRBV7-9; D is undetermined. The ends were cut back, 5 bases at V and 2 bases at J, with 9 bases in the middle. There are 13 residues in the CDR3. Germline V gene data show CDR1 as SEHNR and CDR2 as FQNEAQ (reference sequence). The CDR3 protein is CASSQSINTEAFF. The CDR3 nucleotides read TGTGCCAGCAGCCAGTCCATCAACACTGAAGCTTTCTTT.

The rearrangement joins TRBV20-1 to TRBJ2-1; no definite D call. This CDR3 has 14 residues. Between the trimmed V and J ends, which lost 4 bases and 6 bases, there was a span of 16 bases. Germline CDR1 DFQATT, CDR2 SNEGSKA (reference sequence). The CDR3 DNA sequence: TGCAGTGCTACCCCCACCCATATTTTCAATGAGCAGTTCTTC. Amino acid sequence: CSATPTHIFNEQFF.

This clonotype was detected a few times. CDR3 sequence: CASSSGDLLDEQFF. As DNA, the CDR3 is TGCGCCAGCAGCTCGGGGGACCTTTTAGATGAGCAGTTCTTC. This rearrangement joins TRBV5-1 to TRBJ2-1; possibly TRBD2 for D (6 bases). Germline CDR1 is SGHRS and CDR2 is YFSETQ. V lost 3 bases to trimming and J lost 8 bases, with 15 bases between them. This CDR3 comprises 14 residues.

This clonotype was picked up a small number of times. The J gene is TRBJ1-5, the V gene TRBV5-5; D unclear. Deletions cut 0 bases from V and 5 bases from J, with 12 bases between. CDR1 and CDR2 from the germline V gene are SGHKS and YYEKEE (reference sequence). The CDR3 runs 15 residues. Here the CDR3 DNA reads TGTGCCAGCAGCTTGGTTGTTGGGGATTATCAGCCCCAGCATTTT. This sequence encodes CASSLVVGDYQPQHF.